This TCR beta chain was found in a study of control samples from healthy donors and cancer patients. Germline values: CDR1 MRHNA, CDR2 SNTAGT. V lost 0 bases and J 5 bases, leaving 7 bases between the germline ends. The CDR3 sequence is 13 residues long. TCRdb's table, derived via immunoSEQ multiplex PCR, lists solely in-frame clones and lacks some. The data hold about 89,000 clones, with about 89% observed a single time. The sequence was collected from a young man in good health. The sample was blood. The V and J genes are TRBV6-4 and TRBJ1-2; D is uncertain. The CDR3 spells CASSDSIGYGYTF. The CDR3 coding sequence is TGTGCCAGCAGTGACTCGATCGGGTATGGCTACACCTTC.